Below, one T cell receptor (beta chain) is given with its context. This clone has just one count. The antigen it binds to is not known. No qualities accompany the bases; no much larger clone lies one base away. According to the germline V gene, CDR1 reads SGHVS and CDR2 reads FNYEAQ. The CDR3 sequence holds 15 residues, the cysteine and phenylalanine included. Just CDR3 DNA is preserved here, 45 bases in frame from base 1. V is pruned by 5 bases and J by 4 bases, leaving 9 bases of the junction without a gene match. CD8 naive samples were obtained by positive selection for CCR7 among CD45RO-negative cells, yielding a CD45RA+CCR7+ population from which TemRA cells were excluded. Healthy HIV-negative adults with no recently reported acute infections or vaccinations were included as donors. Every donor was a Caucasian adult residing in Nashville, Tennessee, USA. Blood was obtained by leukapheresis, after which PBMCs were separated by Ficoll-Histopaque density gradient centrifugation and cryopreserved in liquid nitrogen vapor phase. Analytical flow cytometry was used to check the purity and quantity of every magnetically sorted T cell population. Genomic DNA was isolated from each sorted fraction and quantified by UV absorbance on a Nanodrop 2000c.

The record originates from a study of shared clonotypes between healthy human individuals (TCRdb year 2020). About the study as a whole: Three men and a couple of women, aged 18 to 49 years, made up the cohort. For each donor, CD4 naive and CD4 memory were each given three plates, CD8 naive was given two plates, and CD8 memory was given one plate. To estimate repertoire size and how much clonotype sharing occurs between individuals, the study deeply sequenced the blood TCR repertoires of roughly 5 healthy adults. To increase sequencing depth and limit assay-specific biases, TCR repertoire library preparation and sequencing were carried out by different laboratories using diverse techniques. Each donor's leukapheresis produced roughly between roughly 0.9 and 8.9 billion PBMCs. Overall study results and their limits: Only blood was sampled, and tissue TCR repertoires likely differ from those in blood. About 4.5% of naive CD4, 3.5% of naive CD8, 2.3% of memory CD4, and less than 0.45% of memory CD8 clonotypes were shared across several donors. Pairwise subsampling indicated that sequencing depth was expected to affect the degree of clonotype sharing among donors. Compared with non-shared clonotypes, clonotypes shared by all four sorted-subset donors had higher generation probabilities. Larger estimated clonotype richness was generally found for naive subsets than for memory subsets. The small number of donors limited the genetic and exposure-history diversity represented. Incomplete sequencing was indicated by rarefaction of sorted-subset datasets, despite the large sequencing depth.

Using the deep immunoSEQ assay, multiplex PCR amplified TCR CDR3 regions from genomic DNA. Genomic DNA extracted from each cell subset was distributed evenly over all wells of several immunoSEQ 96-well plates, and each plate served as one replicate. For sorted subsets, each replicate PCR was loaded with about 0.2 ug genomic DNA, equivalent to 25,000 to 30,000 T cell genomes. The purified libraries were quantified using a Qubit 3.0 fluorometer, sized with a Bioanalyzer 2100, and then quantified again using the KAPA Library Quantification kit. Every immunoSEQ 96-well plate was sequenced on a separate single-read 150-cycle Illumina NextSeq 550 flow cell. Per the original workflow: Because the immunoSEQ output held only junctional sequences and lacked quality scores, the filtering could not match the filtering applied to full-length reads. Sequences were annotated with PyIR, a Python wrapper for IgBLAST v1.9, using IMGT germline references to assign V/J genes and CDR3. Reads were filtered out if the reads had weak V/J assignments (E-value above 1e-6), no CDR3, stop codons, out-of-frame junctions, or ambiguous translated residues. V3J clonotypes were defined as sequences sharing the same inferred V gene, J gene, and CDR3 amino acid sequence. The percentage overlap between two repertoires was calculated by dividing the number of shared unique clonotypes by the size of the smaller repertoire. Repertoire richness was assessed with RTK rarefaction, the Chao1 estimator, and Recon v2.1 estimates of unobserved clonotypes. Generation probabilities were computed with OLGA for all TCRbeta clonotypes obtained by the gDNA method from several donors. This immuneACCESS table, as held by TCRdb, lists in-frame sequences with V and J called but not all clones. Of the missing ones, under half trace to an unresolved V gene in checked studies; the others have no known cause. From that table come the V and J calls and clone size; the DNA was used to work out D and trimming. This sample comprises 600,000 or so clones, 85% to 95% of them detected only once. Around 0.12% of the sample is taken by the ten largest.

Recombination linked TRBV7-6 to TRBJ1-1; 8 central bases correspond to TRBD1. The TCR originated in a woman in her 30s in good health. Sequenced: naive CD8+ T cells sorted from blood. The cell subset or site label on this specimen signifies: CD45RA+CCR7+. The CDR3 reads as follows: CASSAGQGGGTEAFF. The nucleotide sequence reads TGTGCCAGCAGCGCCGGACAGGGAGGGGGCACTGAAGCTTTCTTT.